This T cell receptor delta chain was recovered during a study of Vδ1+ human thymocytes. After alphabeta T cell depletion, CD3+ Vdelta1+ Vdelta2- thymocytes were sorted. RNA was extracted from the cells and then reverse transcribed. Pooled V-gene forward primers with one constant-region reverse primer generated the CDR3 amplicons by multiplex PCR. TCRdb re-processed the multiplex PCR reads via CATT. Among about 58,000 delta-chain clones listed, around 15% were seen once. There are a few counts of this clone. Antigen: not known. Trimming stripped 2 bases from V and 0 bases from J, with 22 bases between. Per the germline V gene, CDR1 is TSWWSYY and CDR2 is QGS. The CDR3 is made up of 19 amino acids. Points from the study as a whole: Bulk data may be misread because of unexpected Vdelta2 sequences. Thymic TRG and TRD repertoires appeared highly polyclonal, with Gaussian CDR3 length distributions. Despite high sort purity, roughly 20% of thymic T cell receptor delta sequences were Vdelta2. Donors shared many TRG clonotypes but few TRD clonotypes.

Sequenced material: Vdelta1+ gamma-delta thymocytes from the thymus. Indicated subset: FACS-sorted CD3+ TCRalphabeta- TCRVdelta1+ TCRVdelta2- thymocytes. V usage is TRDV1 and J usage is TRDJ1; tentatively, D is TRDD3 (5 bases). The origin of this receptor is a girl less than two years old who had congenital heart surgery. The CDR3 DNA reads TGTGCTCTTGGGGAAGGCAACGGGGACCCAAGGGGGTACACCGATAAACTCATCTTT. It yields the protein CALGEGNGDPRGYTDKLIF.